The source of this T cell receptor (beta chain) is a study of blood T cell repertoires in COVID-19. Study-level background: In each case, the material was cDNA or gDNA derived from T cells, B-cell-depleted T cells, or PBMCs.

Germline loops: CDR1 SNHLY, CDR2 FYNNEI. The CDR3 covers 15 residues. Trimming cost V 4 bases and J 3 bases; bases outside gene matches: 5. TCRdb's copy holds only in-frame clones and misses some; the assay was immunoSEQ multiplex PCR. The sample includes 50,000 to 75,000 clones, around 92% of them seen just once. The receptor was isolated from a human donor in a cohort sampled during active COVID-19. The chain is built from TRBV2 and TRBJ2-2, with 7 bases aligning to TRBD2. Sequenced input: peripheral blood. The CDR3 protein is CASSVSLAYTGELFF. The CDR3 region has the DNA TGTGCCAGCAGTGTATCACTAGCGTACACCGGGGAGCTGTTTTTT. Full variable domain (remainder filled in from reference TRBV2 and TRBJ2-2): EPEVTQTPSHQVTQMGQEVILRCVPISNHLYFYWYRQILGQKVEFLVSFYNNEISEKSEIFDDQFSVERPDGSNFTLKIRSTKLEDSAMYFCASSVSLAYTGELFFGEGSRLTVL.